The present TCR beta chain was sequenced within a study of blood T cell repertoires in COVID-19. This clone was seen only a few times. Original data processing: Quantification of nucleated cells was approximated via reference gene primer amplification. TCRdb keeps only in-frame clones here, not all; method: immunoSEQ multiplex PCR. V and J calls and clone size are copied from that table; D and trimming were computed from the DNA. This sample has about 120,000 clones, with about 88% found just once. The V gene's germline CDR1 is LNHDA and CDR2 SQIVND (reference sequence). The CDR3 length is 15 residues. V shed 0 bases and J shed 9 bases, with 17 bases lying between them.

The chain is built from TRBV19 and TRBJ2-5; weak D call: TRBD1 (6 bases). The sequence was obtained from a woman aged 70-85 years who had recovered from COVID-19. Material: peripheral blood. CDR3 nucleotide sequence: TGTGCCAGTAGTATAGAGGGGGCTAGCTTTGGGTCCCAGTACTTC. Encoded protein: CASSIEGASFGSQYF.